A single sample gave rise to the 21 T cell receptor beta chains below, sequenced in a study of blood T cell repertoires in COVID-19 (dated by TCRdb to the early 2020s). Library preparation employed the immunoSEQ multiplex PCR assay. TCRdb carries this immuneACCESS record with in-frame sequences only. Its versions omit some clonotypes, under half of them owing to an unresolved V gene in the studies checked, with the rest unexplained. The sample table shows around 21,000 clones, and 88% are seen once. The ten top clones hold 11% of the sample. Sequencing was performed on peripheral blood. All receptors derive from a human donor in a cohort sampled during active COVID-19.

V is TRBV5-1 and J is TRBJ2-1; 9 nucleotides agree with TRBD2. V was pared by 4 bases and J by 3 bases, with 5 bases of the junction left unmatched. Germline CDR1 SGHRS, CDR2 YFSETQ. The CDR3 sequence is 15 residues long. In DNA, the CDR3 is TGCGCCAGCAGCAATAGCGGGGGAAACTACAATGAGCAGTTCTTC. Its translation is CASSNSGGNYNEQFF.

V gene TRBV19 combines with J gene TRBJ1-2; D is uncertain. Trimming removed 5 bases at V and 5 bases at J, with 18 bases between. The germline V gene has CDR1 LNHDA and CDR2 SQIVND (reference sequence). The CDR3 is made up of 15 amino acids. The DNA for the CDR3 is TGTGCCAGTAGTCCTCCGCCCCACACAGATTATGGCTACACCTTC. Encoded protein: CASSPPPHTDYGYTF.

This chain uses TRBV7-9 with TRBJ2-7, with D perhaps TRBD2 (6 bases). V was clipped by 11 bases and J by 2 bases, with 19 bases between them. The V gene's germline CDR1 is SEHNR and CDR2 FQNEAQ (reference sequence). The CDR3 runs to 14 residues. The CDR3: CASQLGGRTYEQYF. CDR3 DNA: TGTGCCTCACAACTCGGGGGTCGGACCTACGAGCAGTACTTC.

The genes are TRBV27 and TRBJ2-1; weak D call: TRBD2 (6 bases). Trimming pared 5 bases from V and 10 bases from J, leaving 9 bases between. Germline CDR1 is MNHEY and CDR2 is SMNVEV (reference sequence). The CDR3 runs to 11 residues. The CDR3 DNA is TGTGCCAGCAGTCGACTAGGAGAGCAGTTCTTC. This codes for CASSRLGEQFF.

DNA for the CDR3: TGTGCCAGCAGCAAGGGGGCAAACTATGGCTACACCTTC. Translated: CASSKGANYGYTF. This rearrangement joins TRBV3-1 (or the pseudogene TRBV3-2) to TRBJ1-2; 7 bases align to TRBD1. The CDR3 contains 13 residues. With 5 bases clipped from V and 2 bases from J, the junction kept 2 bases outside the gene matches. Germline V gene data show CDR1 as LGHDT and CDR2 as YNNKEL (reference sequence).

A single count supports this clone. The chain joins TRBV5-1 to TRBJ1-3; D not certain. CDR1 and CDR2 from the germline V gene are SGHRS and YFSETQ. The CDR3 has 16 amino acids. Trimming cost V 1 base and J 0 bases, with 11 bases left between them. CDR3 nucleotides: TGCGCCAGCAGCTTGTATGCAGGTCGCTCTGGAAACACCATATATTTT. Protein sequence: CASSLYAGRSGNTIYF.

CDR3 sequence: CASSVGNYGTGMPDTQYF. Here the CDR3 DNA reads TGTGCCAGCAGCGTAGGAAATTATGGGACAGGGATGCCAGATACGCAGTATTTT. The chain is built from TRBV9 and TRBJ2-3; 9 nucleotides agree with TRBD1. The CDR3 runs 18 residues. The junction had 12 bases not matched to a gene; V was cut back by 0 bases and J by 4 bases. Per germline, CDR1 SGDLS and CDR2 YYNGEE.

This clone was recorded once. The J gene is TRBJ1-2, the V gene TRBV6-5; no firm D call. The V end was cut by 7 bases, the J end by 1 base, with 16 bases between. There are 15 residues in the CDR3. Looked up from germline, CDR1 is MNHEY and CDR2 is SVGAGI. CDR3 in amino acids: CASTKGRGFNYGYTF. CDR3 in DNA: TGTGCCAGCACCAAGGGCCGGGGTTTTAACTATGGCTACACCTTC.

The rearrangement links TRBV2 to TRBJ1-1; D not resolved. CDR3 length: 14 amino acids. Trimming left V 6 bases short and J 3 bases short, with 14 bases between. In germline, CDR1 is SNHLY, CDR2 FYNNEI. This CDR3 is CASRTGRTYTEAFF. In nucleotides, the CDR3 is TGTGCCAGCAGAACTGGTCGCACCTACACTGAAGCTTTCTTT.

This chain connects TRBV15 to TRBJ1-1; no clear D gene. Trimming took 5 bases from V and 0 from J, leaving 10 bases between them. This CDR3 has 14 amino acids. CDR1 and CDR2 from the germline V gene are LNHNV and YYDKDF (reference sequence). The CDR3 sequence: CATSLGTVNTEAFF. In nucleotides, the CDR3 is TGTGCCACCAGCCTAGGAACGGTGAACACTGAAGCTTTCTTT.

Here the CDR3 DNA reads TGTGCCATCAGTTTCGCGCAGGGGTCGAACACCGGGGAGCTGTTTTTT. Translation gives CAISFAQGSNTGELFF. V and J are TRBV10-3 and TRBJ2-2, with D maybe TRBD1 (6 bases). Looked up from germline, CDR1 is ENHRY and CDR2 is SYGVKD. This CDR3 spans 16 amino acids. With 5 bases removed from V and 0 bases from J, the gap between germline ends came to 13 bases.

J is TRBJ1-1 and V is TRBV9, with D possibly matching TRBD1 (6 bases). CDR1 and CDR2 (germline): SGDLS, YYNGEE. Deletions cut 0 bases from V and 3 bases from J, with 6 bases between. The CDR3 covers 13 residues. The CDR3 DNA sequence: TGTGCCAGCAGCGTAGCAGGGGACACTGAAGCTTTCTTT. Its translation: CASSVAGDTEAFF. Variable domain in full (rest from reference TRBV9 and TRBJ1-1): DSGVTQTPKHLITATGQRVTLRCSPRSGDLSVYWYQQSLDQGLQFLIQYYNGEERAKGNILERFSAQQFPDLHSELNLSSLELGDSALYFCASSVAGDTEAFFGQGTRLTVV.

This clone was observed once. The chain recombines TRBV11-2 with TRBJ1-1; D remains unclear. This CDR3 is 11 amino acids long. CDR1 and CDR2 (germline): SGHAT, FQNNGV. V lost 8 bases to trimming and J lost 2 bases, with 6 bases between them. The CDR3 region has the DNA TGTGCCAGCGGAGGTAACACTGAAGCTTTCTTT. Translating gives CASGGNTEAFF.

The chain links TRBV10-3 to TRBJ2-2, with TRBD2 matching 7 bases. CDR1 ENHRY and CDR2 SYGVKD come from the germline V gene. The CDR3 has 15 residues. V shed 4 bases and J 4 bases; nucleotides not matched to a gene: 6. CDR3: CAISAAGDTTGELFF. The CDR3 nucleotides are TGTGCCATCAGTGCTGCGGGGGATACCACCGGGGAGCTGTTTTTT.

V is TRBV6-5 and J is TRBJ1-1; D is unclear. From germline, CDR1 is MNHEY and CDR2 SVGAGI. The CDR3 totals 15 residues. With 0 bases removed from V and 0 bases from J, the gap between germline ends came to 8 bases. The CDR3: CASSYSNSMNTEAFF. DNA of the CDR3: TGTGCCAGCAGTTACTCGAACAGCATGAACACTGAAGCTTTCTTT.

The genes are TRBV10-2 and TRBJ1-1; D call uncertain. This CDR3 has 12 residues. Trimming removed 2 bases from V and 11 bases from J, with 12 bases in between. Germline CDR1 reads WSHSY; CDR2 reads SAAADI. This chain's CDR3 is CASSEHPPIAFF. CDR3 nucleotides: TGCGCCAGCAGTGAGCACCCCCCTATTGCTTTCTTT.

The table lists this clone with a few counts. This chain connects TRBV7-6 to TRBJ2-5, with TRBD2 identical over 10 bases. Germline-derived CDR1 and CDR2 are SGHVS and FNYEAQ. V shed 3 bases, J shed 1 base, and the junction held 5 bases outside the gene matches. This CDR3 spans 16 amino acids. The CDR3 loop reads CASSLGIAGGQETQYF. The CDR3, as DNA: TGTGCCAGCAGCTTGGGGATAGCGGGGGGCCAAGAGACCCAGTACTTC.

The J gene is TRBJ2-7, the V gene TRBV3-1 (or the pseudogene TRBV3-2); 7 nucleotides align to TRBD1. With V trimmed by 4 bases and J by 3 bases, 6 bases remained unmatched. This CDR3 contains 14 residues. The germline V gene encodes CDR1 LGHDT and CDR2 YNNKEL (reference sequence). The CDR3: CASSRGTDLYEQYF. DNA for the CDR3: TGTGCCAGCAGCCGGGGGACAGACCTCTACGAGCAGTACTTC.

This clone has a single count. J is TRBJ1-2 and V is TRBV19; D gene ambiguous. CDR1 is LNHDA, CDR2 SQIVND, per germline (reference sequence). V was clipped by 6 bases and J by 7 bases, with 18 bases between them. The CDR3 has 14 residues. This CDR3 is CASRLRLSAIGYTF. The CDR3, as DNA: TGTGCCAGTAGATTAAGACTCAGCGCCATTGGCTACACCTTC.

This chain joins TRBV2 and TRBJ2-6; TRBD2 matches at 13 bases. J lost 2 bases, V lost 9 bases, and 1 base had no gene match. The CDR3 length is 15 residues. The germline CDR1 and CDR2 sequences are SNHLY and FYNNEI. The CDR3 is CARGTSGAGANVLTF. For the CDR3, the DNA is TGTGCCAGAGGGACTAGCGGGGCTGGGGCCAACGTCCTGACTTTC.

This chain links TRBV2 with TRBJ1-1, with unresolved D. Germline loops: CDR1 SNHLY, CDR2 FYNNEI. The CDR3 length is 12 residues. V was trimmed by 4 bases and J by 7 bases, leaving 10 bases between them. For the CDR3, the DNA is TGTGCCAGCAGTGTCCACACATTTGAAGCTTTCTTT. Amino acid sequence: CASSVHTFEAFF.